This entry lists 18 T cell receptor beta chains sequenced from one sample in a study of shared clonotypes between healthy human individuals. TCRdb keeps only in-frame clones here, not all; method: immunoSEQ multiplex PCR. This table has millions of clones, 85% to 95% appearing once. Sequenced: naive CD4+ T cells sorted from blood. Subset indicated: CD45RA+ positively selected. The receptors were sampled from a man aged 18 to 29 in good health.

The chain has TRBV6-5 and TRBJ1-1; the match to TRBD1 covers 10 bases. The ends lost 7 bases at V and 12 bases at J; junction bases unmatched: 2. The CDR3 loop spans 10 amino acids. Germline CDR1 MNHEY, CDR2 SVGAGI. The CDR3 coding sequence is TGTGCCAGCAAGGGACAGGGGACTTTCTTT. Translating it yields CASKGQGTFF.

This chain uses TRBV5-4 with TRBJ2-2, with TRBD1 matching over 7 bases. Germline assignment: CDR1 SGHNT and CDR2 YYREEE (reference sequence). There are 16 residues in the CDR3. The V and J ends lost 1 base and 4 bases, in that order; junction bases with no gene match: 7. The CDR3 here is CASSLKDRVTTGELFF. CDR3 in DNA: TGTGCCAGCAGCTTGAAAGACAGGGTTACCACCGGGGAGCTGTTTTTT.

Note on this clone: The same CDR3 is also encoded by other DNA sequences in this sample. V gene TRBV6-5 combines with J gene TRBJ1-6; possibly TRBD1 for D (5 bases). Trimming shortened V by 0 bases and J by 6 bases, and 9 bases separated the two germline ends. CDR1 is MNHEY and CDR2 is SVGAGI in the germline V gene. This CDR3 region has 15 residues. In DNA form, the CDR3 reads TGTGCCAGCAGTTACTCGCAGGGTGGTAATTCACCCCTCCACTTT. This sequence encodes CASSYSQGGNSPLHF.

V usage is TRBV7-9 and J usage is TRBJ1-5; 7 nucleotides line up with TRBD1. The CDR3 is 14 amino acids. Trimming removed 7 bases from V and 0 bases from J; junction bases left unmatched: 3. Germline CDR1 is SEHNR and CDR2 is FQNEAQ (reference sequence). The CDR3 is CASNTGDSNQPQHF. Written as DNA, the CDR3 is TGTGCCAGCAACACAGGGGATAGCAATCAGCCCCAGCATTTT.

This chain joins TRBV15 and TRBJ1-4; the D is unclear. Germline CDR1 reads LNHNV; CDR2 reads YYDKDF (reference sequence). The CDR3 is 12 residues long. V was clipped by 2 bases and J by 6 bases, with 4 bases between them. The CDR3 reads CATSRKDEKLFF. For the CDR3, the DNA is TGTGCCACCAGCAGAAAAGATGAAAAACTGTTTTTT. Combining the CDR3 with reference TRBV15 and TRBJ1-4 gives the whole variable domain DAMVIQNPRYQVTQFGKPVTLSCSQTLNHNVMYWYQQKSSQAPKLLFHYYDKDFNNEADTPDNFQSRRPNTSFCFLDIRSPGLGDTAMYLCATSRKDEKLFFGSGTQLSVL.

The CDR3: CASSLAHLNTGELFF. The CDR3 nucleotides are TGCGCCAGCAGCCTGGCACATCTAAACACCGGGGAGCTGTTTTTT. J is TRBJ2-2 and V is TRBV5-1; D is unresolved. The germline V gene has CDR1 SGHRS and CDR2 YFSETQ. Trimming took off 4 bases at V and 2 bases at J, with 12 bases between the two ends. The length of the CDR3 is 15 residues.

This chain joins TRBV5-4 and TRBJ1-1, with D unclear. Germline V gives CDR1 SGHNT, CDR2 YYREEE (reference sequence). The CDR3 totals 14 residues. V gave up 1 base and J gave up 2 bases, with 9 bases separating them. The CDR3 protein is CASSLKAVNTEAFF. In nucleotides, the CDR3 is TGTGCCAGCAGCTTGAAAGCCGTAAACACTGAAGCTTTCTTT. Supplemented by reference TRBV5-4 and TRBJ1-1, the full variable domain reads ETGVTQSPTHLIKTRGQQVTLRCSSQSGHNTVSWYQQALGQGPQFIFQYYREEENGRGNFPPRFSGLQFPNYSSELNVNALELDDSALYLCASSLKAVNTEAFFGQGTRLTVV.

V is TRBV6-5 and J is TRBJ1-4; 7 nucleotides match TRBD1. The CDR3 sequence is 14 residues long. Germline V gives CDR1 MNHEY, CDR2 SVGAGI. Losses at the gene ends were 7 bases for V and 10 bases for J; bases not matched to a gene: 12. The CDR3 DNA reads TGTGCCAGCACCGCAACAGGGGTGAGAGGAAAACTGTTTTTT. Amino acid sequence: CASTATGVRGKLFF.

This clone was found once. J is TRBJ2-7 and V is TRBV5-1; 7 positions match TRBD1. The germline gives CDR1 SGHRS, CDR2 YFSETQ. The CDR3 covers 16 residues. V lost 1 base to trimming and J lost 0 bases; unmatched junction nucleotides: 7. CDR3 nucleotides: TGCGCCAGCAGCTTGCTGGAGACAGGGAACTCCTACGAGCAGTACTTC. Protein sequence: CASSLLETGNSYEQYF.

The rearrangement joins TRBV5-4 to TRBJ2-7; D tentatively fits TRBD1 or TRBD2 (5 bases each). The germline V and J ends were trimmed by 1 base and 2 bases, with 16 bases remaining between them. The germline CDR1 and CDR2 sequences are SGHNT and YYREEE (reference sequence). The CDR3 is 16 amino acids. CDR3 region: CASSLTSGTHTYEQYF. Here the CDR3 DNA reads TGTGCCAGCAGCTTGACAAGTGGGACCCATACCTACGAGCAGTACTTC.

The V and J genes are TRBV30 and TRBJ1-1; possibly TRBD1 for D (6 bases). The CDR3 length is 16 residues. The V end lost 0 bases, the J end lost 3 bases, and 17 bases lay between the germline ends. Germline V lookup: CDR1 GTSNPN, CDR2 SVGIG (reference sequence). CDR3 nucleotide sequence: TGTGCCTGGAGTGTAAGGTGGGGGGCTATGGACACTGAAGCTTTCTTT. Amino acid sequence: CAWSVRWGAMDTEAFF.

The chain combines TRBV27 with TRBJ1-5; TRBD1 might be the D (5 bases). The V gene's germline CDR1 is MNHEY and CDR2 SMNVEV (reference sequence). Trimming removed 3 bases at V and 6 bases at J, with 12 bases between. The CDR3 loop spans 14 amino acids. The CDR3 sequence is CASSFVGGAQPQHF. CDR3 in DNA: TGTGCCAGCAGTTTCGTCGGGGGTGCTCAGCCCCAGCATTTT.

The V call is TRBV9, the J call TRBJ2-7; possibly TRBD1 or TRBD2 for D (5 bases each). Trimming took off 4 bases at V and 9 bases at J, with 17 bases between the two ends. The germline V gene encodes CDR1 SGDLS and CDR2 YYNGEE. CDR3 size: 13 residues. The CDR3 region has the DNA TGTGCCAGCAGCATCCGAGCAGGGACGCCGCAGTACTTC. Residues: CASSIRAGTPQYF.

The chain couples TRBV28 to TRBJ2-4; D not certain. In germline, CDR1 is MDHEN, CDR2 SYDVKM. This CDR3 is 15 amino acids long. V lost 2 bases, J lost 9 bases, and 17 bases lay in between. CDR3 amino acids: CASSLVTSGGGIQYF. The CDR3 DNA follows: TGTGCCAGCAGTTTAGTAACTTCGGGTGGCGGCATTCAGTACTTC. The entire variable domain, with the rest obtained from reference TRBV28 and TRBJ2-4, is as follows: DVKVTQSSRYLVKRTGEKVFLECVQDMDHENMFWYRQDPGLGLRLIYFSYDVKMKEKGDIPEGYSVSREKKERFSLILESASTNQTSMYLCASSLVTSGGGIQYFGAGTRLSVL.

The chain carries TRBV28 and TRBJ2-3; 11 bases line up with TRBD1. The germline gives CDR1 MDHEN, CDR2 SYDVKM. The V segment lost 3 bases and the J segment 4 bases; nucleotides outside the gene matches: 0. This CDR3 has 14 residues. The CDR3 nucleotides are TGTGCCAGCAGTTTGGGACAGGGGGCAGATACGCAGTATTTT. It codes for CASSLGQGADTQYF.

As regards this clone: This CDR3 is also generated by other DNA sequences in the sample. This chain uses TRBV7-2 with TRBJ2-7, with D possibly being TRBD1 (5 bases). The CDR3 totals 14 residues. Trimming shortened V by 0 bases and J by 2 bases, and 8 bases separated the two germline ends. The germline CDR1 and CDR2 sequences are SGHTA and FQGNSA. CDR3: CASSLAQGPYEQYF. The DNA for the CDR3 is TGTGCCAGCAGCTTAGCGCAGGGTCCCTACGAGCAGTACTTC.

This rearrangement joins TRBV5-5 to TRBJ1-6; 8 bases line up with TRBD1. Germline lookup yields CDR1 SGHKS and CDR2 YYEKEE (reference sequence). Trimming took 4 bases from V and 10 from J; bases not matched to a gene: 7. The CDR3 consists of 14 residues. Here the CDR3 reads CASSLDRGGSPLHF. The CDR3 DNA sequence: TGTGCCAGCAGCCTCGACAGGGGAGGGTCACCCCTCCACTTT.

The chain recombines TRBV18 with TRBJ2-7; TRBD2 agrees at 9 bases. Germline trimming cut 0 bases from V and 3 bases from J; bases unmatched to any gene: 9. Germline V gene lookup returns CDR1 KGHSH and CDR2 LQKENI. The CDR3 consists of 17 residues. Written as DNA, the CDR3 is TGTGCCAGCTCACCACCGCGGGCGGGAGGGTCTCACTACGAGCAGTACTTC. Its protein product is CASSPPRAGGSHYEQYF.